This record concerns one T cell receptor (beta chain) sequence. Its cognate antigen is unknown. These data come from a study of response to subunit inactivated influenza vaccine. CDR3 length: 15 residues. The V and J ends lost 0 bases and 0 bases respectively, with 9 bases between them. The germline CDR1 and CDR2 sequences are LGHNA and YSLEER. Study results and limitations: There was a suggestion from the authors that each seasonal influenza vaccination recruits few new T cells.

Each CDR3 protein gets one entry after TCRdb re-called the RT-PCR reads with MiXCR. This table holds some 500,000 distinct CDR3 sequences, about 25% found once. The chain carries TRBV4-3 and TRBJ2-7; D is unresolved. The receptor's source is a man aged 50 to 59 who received an inactivated influenza vaccine. The sample consisted of CD4+ T cells sorted from PBMCs, taken 4 to 6 days after vaccination. In DNA, the CDR3 is TGCGCCAGCAGCCAAGACTCGTCTTCCTCCTACGAGCAGTACTTC. It encodes CASSQDSSSSYEQYF.